The 17 T cell receptor beta chains in this list originate from one sample, sequenced in a study of CD8+ T cells in alopecia areata. Extracted RNA was reverse transcribed into cDNA, the sequencing template. Assay: immunoSEQ multiplex PCR; the TCRdb copy retains only in-frame clones and omits some. The sample contains about 150,000 clones, about 60% of which appear only once. The source material was CD4+ T cells sorted from blood, sampled at week 0. The source is a human donor with alopecia areata.

The chain uses TRBV7-2 and TRBJ2-3; TRBD2 matches at 9 bases. CDR3 length: 15 amino acids. In germline, CDR1 is SGHTA, CDR2 FQGNSA. The V gene end was trimmed by 6 bases and the J gene end by 0 bases; junction bases not matched to a gene: 4. CDR3 in amino acids: CASRTSGGSTDTQYF. CDR3 nucleotides: TGTGCCAGCAGGACCAGCGGGGGGAGCACAGATACGCAGTATTTT. Based on the CDR3 plus reference TRBV7-2 and TRBJ2-3, the full variable domain is GAGVSQSPSNKVTEKGKDVELRCDPISGHTALYWYRQSLGQGLEFLIYFQGNSAPDKSGLPSDRFSAERTGGSVSTLTIQRTQQEDSAVYLCASRTSGGSTDTQYFGPGTRLTVL.

This chain links TRBV30 with TRBJ1-6, with D tentatively TRBD1 (6 bases). V shed 0 bases and J shed 3 bases, with 9 bases lying between them. There are 15 residues in the CDR3. Germline loops: CDR1 GTSNPN, CDR2 SVGIG (reference sequence). This CDR3 reads CAWSVLDSYNSPLHF. The CDR3 nucleotides read TGTGCCTGGAGTGTACTGGACAGCTATAATTCACCCCTCCACTTT. The variable domain in full, completed from reference TRBV30 and TRBJ1-6, reads SQTIHQWPATLVQPVGSPLSLECTVEGTSNPNLYWYRQAAGRGLQLLFYSVGIGQISSEVPQNLSASRPQDRQFILSSKKLLLSDSGFYLCAWSVLDSYNSPLHFGNGTRLTVT.

The rearrangement uses TRBV18 and TRBJ1-6; 7 nucleotides agree with TRBD1. Germline CDR1 KGHSH, CDR2 LQKENI. CDR3 length equals 14 residues. V was clipped by 6 bases and J by 7 bases; unmatched bases: 6. As DNA, the CDR3 is TGTGCCAGCTCGCCGACAGGGTGGAATTCACCCCTCCACTTT. Its protein is CASSPTGWNSPLHF.

The V gene is TRBV6-5, the J gene TRBJ1-1; D possibly corresponds to TRBD1 (6 bases). In germline, CDR1 is MNHEY, CDR2 SVGAGI. CDR3 size: 14 residues. Trimming took off 4 bases at V and 5 bases at J, with 14 bases between the two ends. The CDR3 region is CASSFDRMRTEAFF. In DNA form, the CDR3 reads TGTGCCAGCAGTTTTGACAGGATGAGGACTGAAGCTTTCTTT.

J is TRBJ2-7 and V is TRBV6-5; 10 bases line up with TRBD1. Losses at the gene ends were 6 bases for V and 3 bases for J; bases not matched to a gene: 5. The CDR3 consists of 14 residues. CDR1 is MNHEY and CDR2 is SVGAGI in the germline V gene. CDR3 sequence: CASSTGDRGYEQYF. Written as DNA, the CDR3 is TGTGCCAGCAGCACCGGGGACAGGGGCTACGAGCAGTACTTC.

The chain uses TRBV18 and TRBJ2-3; tentative D call: TRBD2 (6 bases). Germline V gene data show CDR1 as KGHSH and CDR2 as LQKENI. The CDR3 is 12 residues long. Trimming took off 3 bases at V and 6 bases at J, with 7 bases between the two ends. Written as DNA, the CDR3 is TGTGCCAGCTCACCCCGGGAGGATACGCAGTATTTT. It specifies CASSPREDTQYF.

The chain links TRBV25-1 to TRBJ2-7, with D perhaps given as TRBD1 or TRBD2 (6 bases each). CDR3 length: 13 residues. The germline V gene encodes CDR1 MGHDK and CDR2 SYGVNS. Trimming pared 10 bases from V and 3 bases from J, leaving 16 bases between. Written as DNA, the CDR3 is TGTGCCACCATGGGGGGCAGCCGCTACGAGCAGTACTTC. It encodes CATMGGSRYEQYF.

The chain joins TRBV6-5 to TRBJ2-1; D not resolved. Trimming left V 0 bases short and J 6 bases short, with 3 bases between. Looked up from germline, CDR1 is MNHEY and CDR2 is SVGAGI. The CDR3 sequence is 12 residues long. Here the CDR3 reads CASSYSGNEQFF. CDR3 bases: TGTGCCAGCAGTTACTCCGGCAATGAGCAGTTCTTC.

The genes are TRBV29-1 and TRBJ2-6, with D hard to call. The CDR3 runs to 13 residues. Looked up from germline, CDR1 is SQVTM and CDR2 is ANQGSEA. The V gene lost 3 bases and the J gene lost 1 base, with 4 bases spanning the gap. In DNA form, the CDR3 reads TGCAGCGTTGACGTGTCTGGGGCCAACGTCCTGACTTTC. Amino acid sequence: CSVDVSGANVLTF.

V is TRBV27 and J is TRBJ2-1; D gene unclear. Trimming took off 1 base at V and 5 bases at J, with 0 bases between the two ends. CDR3 length: 11 residues. Germline V gene sequence: CDR1 MNHEY, CDR2 SMNVEV (reference sequence). In nucleotides, the CDR3 is TGTGCCAGCAGTTTATACAATGAGCAGTTCTTC. Its protein product is CASSLYNEQFF.

This chain links TRBV5-4 with TRBJ2-5, with a tentative D call TRBD2 (5 bases). Trimming removed 4 bases at V and 5 bases at J, with 12 bases between. Looked up from germline, CDR1 is SGHNT and CDR2 is YYREEE (reference sequence). This CDR3 is 13 amino acids long. This CDR3 is CASSPLAMETQYF. The CDR3 DNA follows: TGTGCCAGCAGCCCCCTAGCTATGGAGACCCAGTACTTC.

This clone was seen only a few times. The chain joins TRBV29-1 to TRBJ1-4; unclear D gene. Germline V gene data show CDR1 as SQVTM and CDR2 as ANQGSEA. V gave up 4 bases and J gave up 2 bases, with 8 bases separating them. This CDR3 has 13 amino acids. Here the CDR3 reads CSVVVGTNEKLFF. CDR3 in DNA: TGCAGCGTTGTGGTTGGGACTAATGAAAAACTGTTTTTT.

The chain carries TRBV29-1 and TRBJ1-2; 8 bases agree with TRBD1. Germline V gene data show CDR1 as SQVTM and CDR2 as ANQGSEA. The V gene end was trimmed by 3 bases and the J gene end by 4 bases; junction bases not matched to a gene: 13. The CDR3 has 16 amino acids. Here the CDR3 reads CSVDEPGTGRLYGYTF. In nucleotides, the CDR3 is TGCAGCGTTGACGAACCCGGGACAGGAAGACTCTATGGCTACACCTTC.

The V gene is TRBV29-1, the J gene TRBJ1-2, with D perhaps TRBD1 (5 bases). The V and J ends lost 1 base and 8 bases respectively, with 14 bases between them. Germline lookup yields CDR1 SQVTM and CDR2 ANQGSEA. This CDR3 is 13 amino acids long. CDR3 bases: TGCAGCGTTGAAGGACAGCTACTTCGGGGCTACACCTTC. Translated, it gives CSVEGQLLRGYTF. Full variable domain (remainder filled in from reference TRBV29-1 and TRBJ1-2): SAVISQKPSRDICQRGTSLTIQCQVDSQVTMMFWYRQQPGQSLTLIATANQGSEATYESGFVIDKFPISRPNLTFSTLTVSNMSPEDSSIYLCSVEGQLLRGYTFGSGTRLTVV.

J is TRBJ1-1 and V is TRBV29-1; D is ambiguous. Trimming shortened V by 0 bases and J by 1 base, and 6 bases separated the two germline ends. The CDR3 consists of 13 residues. Germline V gives CDR1 SQVTM, CDR2 ANQGSEA. CDR3: CSVEELPNTEAFF. CDR3 sequence (DNA): TGCAGCGTTGAAGAACTGCCGAACACTGAAGCTTTCTTT. The entire variable domain, with the rest obtained from reference TRBV29-1 and TRBJ1-1, is as follows: SAVISQKPSRDICQRGTSLTIQCQVDSQVTMMFWYRQQPGQSLTLIATANQGSEATYESGFVIDKFPISRPNLTFSTLTVSNMSPEDSSIYLCSVEELPNTEAFFGQGTRLTVV.

This clone was observed a handful of times. Other DNA sequences from this sample encode an identical CDR3 as well. V usage is TRBV29-1 and J usage is TRBJ2-7; D possibly matches TRBD1 or TRBD2 (5 bases each). The germline V and J ends were trimmed by 7 bases and 7 bases, with 14 bases remaining between them. Germline CDR1 reads SQVTM; CDR2 reads ANQGSEA. CDR3 size: 11 residues. CDR3 sequence (DNA): TGCAGCGCTAGGGACCTCGGGGAGCAGTACTTC. This codes for CSARDLGEQYF.

The V call is TRBV14, the J call TRBJ2-1; 7 positions agree with TRBD1. V dropped 6 bases and J dropped 5; count of bases not matched to a gene: 4. The CDR3 spans 13 residues. Germline V lookup: CDR1 SGHDN, CDR2 FVKESK. CDR3 amino acids: CASRDRRHNEQFF. For the CDR3, the DNA is TGTGCCAGCAGGGACAGGCGGCACAATGAGCAGTTCTTC.